Included here is one T cell receptor (beta chain) sequence, with context. The antigen is undetermined. This sample stems from a study of shared clonotypes between healthy human individuals. Study-wide results and limits: Specimens sampled were limited to blood, with tissue repertoires likely differing.

The CDR3 consists of 14 residues. Trimming removed 4 bases at V and 1 base at J, with 11 bases between. CDR1 and CDR2 from the germline V gene are SGHRS and YFSETQ. TCRdb keeps only in-frame clones here, not all; method: immunoSEQ multiplex PCR. This sample has about 470,000 clones, with roughly 77% found just once. This sequence was found in a woman aged 40 to 49 in good health. Some clones in this sample may be carry-over from other donors' samples. The chain recombines TRBV5-1 with TRBJ1-1; D is undetermined. Sequencing was done on a sample of PBMCs. For the CDR3, the DNA is TGCGCCAGCAGCCTGCCCCCAGGGAACACTGAAGCTTTCTTT. Its translation is CASSLPPGNTEAFF.